This T cell receptor beta chain appears in the sequencing data of a study of blood T cell repertoires in COVID-19 (TCRdb year 2020). Background for the entire study: Samples from collaborators originated in the United States, Italy and Spain and spanned both the acute and convalescent phases of COVID-19. The prospective study material was composed of cDNA or gDNA derived from T cells, B-cell-depleted T cells, or PBMCs. Deeply sampled blood TCRbeta repertoires from subjects exposed to, actively infected with, or recovered from COVID-19 were included in the dataset. The repertoires were released in a freely available public database meant as a resource for research on the immune response to SARS-CoV-2. The samples were drawn from the first 160 participants of the ongoing ImmuneRACE study and from 1,254 subjects provided by 6 global collaborators. Nearly every sample came with metadata listing a de-identified subject ID, COVID-19 status, age in years and sex. HLA class I and class II types, where available, came from metadata supplied by the sample provider rather than from assay-based typing.

The investigation overall reported the following: The quantity of clinical and demographic metadata differed by source and by participant and was supplied without curation.

Collaborating institutions collected whole blood in K2EDTA tubes following their own protocols. For TCRbeta analysis, collaborators shipped samples as frozen whole blood, isolated PBMCs, or DNA extracted from either of those sample types. The CDR3 sequence holds 13 residues, the cysteine and phenylalanine included. Just the 39-base CDR3 DNA is kept, in frame starting at base 1. The germline ends are 12 bases apart after V is trimmed by 3 bases and J by 7 bases. According to the germline V gene, CDR1 reads MNHEY and CDR2 reads SVGAGI. This clone was counted only a few times. There is no known antigen for this receptor. Within one base of it there is no much larger clone, and no base qualities were kept. TCRbeta CDR3 regions were amplified from genomic DNA using the immunoSEQ Assay, a bias-controlled multiplex PCR. The published analysis was carried out like this. The number of nucleated cells in each sample was estimated from the amplification of reference gene primers within the assay. Sequence reads were collapsed and filtered to measure the absolute abundance of every unique TCRbeta CDR3 rearrangement. For each sample, productive Simpson clonality was calculated as the square root of Simpson's diversity index over productive rearrangements. This is the immuneACCESS table as TCRdb keeps it, with only in-frame sequences that have V and J called. A part of the clones is gone; compared with another copy, unresolved V genes explain less than half, and the rest is unexplained. V and J calls and clone size are as listed in that table; D and trimming were resolved from the DNA. The sample table contains 100,000 to 150,000 clones; only one count was recorded for 75% to 90% of them. Of the sample, about 27% is held by the ten largest clones.

Sequencing was carried out using peripheral blood. The chain joins TRBV6-5 to TRBJ1-1; too little of a D gene remains to name it. This receptor was identified in a man aged 65-85 years with active or convalescent COVID-19. The DNA sequence reads TGTGCCAGCAGTTATGGCCCATATAATGAAGCTTTCTTT. Translated, this gives CASSYGPYNEAFF.